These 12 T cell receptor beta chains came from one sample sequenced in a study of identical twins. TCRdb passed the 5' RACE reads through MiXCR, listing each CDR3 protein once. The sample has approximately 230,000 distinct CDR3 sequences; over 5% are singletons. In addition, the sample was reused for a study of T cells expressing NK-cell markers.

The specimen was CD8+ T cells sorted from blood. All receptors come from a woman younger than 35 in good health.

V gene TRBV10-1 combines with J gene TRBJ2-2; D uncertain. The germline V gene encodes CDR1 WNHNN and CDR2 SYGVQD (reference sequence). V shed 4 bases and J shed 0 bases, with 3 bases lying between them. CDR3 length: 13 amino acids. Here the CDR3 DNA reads TGCGCCAGCAGTGTTCCGAACACCGGGGAGCTGTTTTTT. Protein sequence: CASSVPNTGELFF.

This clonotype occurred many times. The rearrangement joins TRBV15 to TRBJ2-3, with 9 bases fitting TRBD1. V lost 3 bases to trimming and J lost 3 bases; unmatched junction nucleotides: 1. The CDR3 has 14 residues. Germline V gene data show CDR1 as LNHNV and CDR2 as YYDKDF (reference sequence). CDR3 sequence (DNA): TGTGCCACCAGCAGGGACAGGGGTACAGATACGCAGTATTTT. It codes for CATSRDRGTDTQYF.

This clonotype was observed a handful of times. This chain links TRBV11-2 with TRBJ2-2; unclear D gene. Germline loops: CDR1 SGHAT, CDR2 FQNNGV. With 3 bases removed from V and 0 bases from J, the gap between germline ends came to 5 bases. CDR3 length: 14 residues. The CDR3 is CASSFGANTGELFF. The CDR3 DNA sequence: TGTGCCAGCAGCTTTGGCGCGAACACCGGGGAGCTGTTTTTT.

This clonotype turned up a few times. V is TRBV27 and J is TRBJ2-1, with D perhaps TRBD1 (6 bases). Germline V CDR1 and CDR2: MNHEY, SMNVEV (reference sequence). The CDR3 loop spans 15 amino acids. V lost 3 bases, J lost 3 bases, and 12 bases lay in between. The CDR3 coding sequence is TGTGCCAGCAGTTTGTCTCAGGGGATCTACAATGAGCAGTTCTTC. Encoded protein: CASSLSQGIYNEQFF.

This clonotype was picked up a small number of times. The CDR3 protein is CASSQGVDTQYF. CDR3 DNA: TGTGCCAGCAGCCAGGGGGTAGATACGCAGTATTTT. The chain has TRBV9 and TRBJ2-3; 7 positions match TRBD1. V lost 4 bases to trimming and J lost 5 bases; unmatched junction nucleotides: 1. The CDR3 runs to 12 residues. CDR1 is SGDLS and CDR2 is YYNGEE in the germline V gene.

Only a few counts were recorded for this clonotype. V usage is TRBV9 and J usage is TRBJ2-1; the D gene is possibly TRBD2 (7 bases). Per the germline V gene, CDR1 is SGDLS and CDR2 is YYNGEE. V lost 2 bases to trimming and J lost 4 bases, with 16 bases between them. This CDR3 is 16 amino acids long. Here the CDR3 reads CASSVGGGQTYNEQFF. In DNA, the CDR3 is TGTGCCAGCAGCGTGGGGGGGGGACAAACATACAATGAGCAGTTCTTC. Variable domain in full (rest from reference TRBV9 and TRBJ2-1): DSGVTQTPKHLITATGQRVTLRCSPRSGDLSVYWYQQSLDQGLQFLIQYYNGEERAKGNILERFSAQQFPDLHSELNLSSLELGDSALYFCASSVGGGQTYNEQFFGPGTRLTVL.

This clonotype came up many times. DNA of the CDR3: TGCGCCAGCGGAGGACGGAGTTCGAATGAGCAGTTCTTC. The encoded protein is CASGGRSSNEQFF. The genes are TRBV10-2 and TRBJ2-1, with TRBD2 as a possible D gene (5 bases). CDR3 size: 13 residues. Germline values: CDR1 WSHSY, CDR2 SAAADI. V lost 8 bases and J lost 7, with 15 bases in between.

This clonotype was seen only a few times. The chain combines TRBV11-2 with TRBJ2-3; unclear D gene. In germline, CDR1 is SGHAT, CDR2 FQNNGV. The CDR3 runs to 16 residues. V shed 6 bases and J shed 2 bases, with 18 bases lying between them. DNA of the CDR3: TGTGCCAGCAGTGAGCTAGTCAGAATCTCCACAGATACGCAGTATTTT. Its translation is CASSELVRISTDTQYF.

DNA for the CDR3: TGTGCCAGCCGAGTAGGCTGGCTGCAAGGGACTAGCGGCACAGATACGCAGTATTTT. This codes for CASRVGWLQGTSGTDTQYF. The J gene is TRBJ2-3, the V gene TRBV6-2 or TRBV6-3; 10 bases map to TRBD2. The germline gives CDR1 MNHEY, CDR2 SVGEGT. This CDR3 is 19 amino acids long. Trimming removed 8 bases from V and 1 base from J; junction bases left unmatched: 18.

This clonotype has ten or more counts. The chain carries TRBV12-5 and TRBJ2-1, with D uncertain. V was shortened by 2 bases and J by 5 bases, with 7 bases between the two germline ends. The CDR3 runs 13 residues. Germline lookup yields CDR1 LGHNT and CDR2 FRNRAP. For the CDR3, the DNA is TGTGCTAGTGGTTTGTCCCGAGACAATGAGCAGTTCTTC. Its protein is CASGLSRDNEQFF. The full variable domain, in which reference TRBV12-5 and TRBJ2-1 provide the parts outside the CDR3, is DARVTQTPRHKVTEMGQEVTMRCQPILGHNTVFWYRQTMMQGLELLAYFRNRAPLDDSGMPKDRFSAEMPDATLATLKIQPSEPRDSAVYFCASGLSRDNEQFFGPGTRLTVL.

CDR3 in amino acids: CASSPAGGLVLLTQYF. Here the CDR3 DNA reads TGTGCCAGCAGCCCTGCGGGAGGACTAGTCCTCCTTACGCAGTATTTT. The chain has TRBV5-4 and TRBJ2-3; 8 nucleotides align to TRBD2. This CDR3 comprises 16 residues. Germline V gene lookup returns CDR1 SGHNT and CDR2 YYREEE (reference sequence). V was clipped by 4 bases and J by 8 bases; unmatched bases: 15.

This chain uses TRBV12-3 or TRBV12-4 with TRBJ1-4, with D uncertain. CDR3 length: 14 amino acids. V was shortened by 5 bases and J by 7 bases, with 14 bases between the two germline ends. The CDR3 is CASSPVGPGEKLFF. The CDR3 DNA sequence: TGTGCCAGCAGTCCCGTGGGTCCGGGTGAAAAACTGTTTTTT.